This TCR beta chain derives from a study of beta chain features in type 1 diabetes. Study-wide context: Sorted cells examined across all samples numbered roughly 99,000,000.

This clone has just one count. The entirety of the isolated RNA underwent reverse transcription, so expressed TCRB transcripts were sequenced. The average read count of naive, central memory and regulatory T cell samples was approximately 3.5 million. TCRdb's table, derived via immunoSEQ multiplex PCR, lists solely in-frame clones and lacks some. This table holds more than 120,000 clones, less than 11% found once. This receptor was taken from a man between 18 and 35 years old in good health. Material: naive CD4+ T cells from blood.

CDR3 sequence reads: CASSLDYLAGGKTQYF. For the CDR3, the DNA is TGTGCCAGCAGCTTAGACTATCTAGCGGGGGGAAAGACCCAGTACTTC. V gene TRBV7-2 combines with J gene TRBJ2-5, with 11 bases fitting TRBD2. V was clipped by 1 base and J by 6 bases; unmatched bases: 7. CDR3 length: 16 residues. Looked up from germline, CDR1 is SGHTA and CDR2 is FQGNSA.